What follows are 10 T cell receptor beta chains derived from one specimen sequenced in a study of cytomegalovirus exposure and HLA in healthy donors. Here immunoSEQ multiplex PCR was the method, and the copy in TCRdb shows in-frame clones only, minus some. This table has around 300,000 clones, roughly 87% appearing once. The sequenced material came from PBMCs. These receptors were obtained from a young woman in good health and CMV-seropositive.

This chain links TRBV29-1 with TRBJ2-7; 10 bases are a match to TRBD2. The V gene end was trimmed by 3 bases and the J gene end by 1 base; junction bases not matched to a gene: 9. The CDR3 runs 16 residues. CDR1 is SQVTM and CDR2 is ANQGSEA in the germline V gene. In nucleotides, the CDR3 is TGCAGCGTTGACGGAGCGGGGGGGCTAGGATCCTACGAGCAGTACTTC. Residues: CSVDGAGGLGSYEQYF.

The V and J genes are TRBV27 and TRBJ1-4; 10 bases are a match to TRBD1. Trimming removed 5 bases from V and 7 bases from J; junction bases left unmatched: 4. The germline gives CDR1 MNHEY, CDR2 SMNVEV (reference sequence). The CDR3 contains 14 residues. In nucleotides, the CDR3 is TGTGCCAGCAGTGGGGACAGGGGAGGTGAAAAACTGTTTTTT. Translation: CASSGDRGGEKLFF.

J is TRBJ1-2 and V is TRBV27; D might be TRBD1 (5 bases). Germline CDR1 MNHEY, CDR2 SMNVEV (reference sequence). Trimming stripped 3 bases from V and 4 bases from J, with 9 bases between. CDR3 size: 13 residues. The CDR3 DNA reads TGTGCCAGCAGTTTGGAGGGGCCCTATGGCTACACCTTC. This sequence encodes CASSLEGPYGYTF.

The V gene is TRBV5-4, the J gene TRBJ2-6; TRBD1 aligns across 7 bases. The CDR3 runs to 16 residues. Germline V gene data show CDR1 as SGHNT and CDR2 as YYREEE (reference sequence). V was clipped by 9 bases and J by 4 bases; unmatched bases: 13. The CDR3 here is CATFDRARSGANVLTF. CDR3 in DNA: TGTGCCACCTTCGACAGGGCCCGGAGCGGGGCCAACGTCCTGACTTTC.

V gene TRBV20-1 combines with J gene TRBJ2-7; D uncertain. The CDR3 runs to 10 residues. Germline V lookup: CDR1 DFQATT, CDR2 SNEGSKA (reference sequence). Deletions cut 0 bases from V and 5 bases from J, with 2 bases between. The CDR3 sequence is CSAREDEQYF. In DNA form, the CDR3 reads TGCAGTGCTAGAGAGGACGAGCAGTACTTC.

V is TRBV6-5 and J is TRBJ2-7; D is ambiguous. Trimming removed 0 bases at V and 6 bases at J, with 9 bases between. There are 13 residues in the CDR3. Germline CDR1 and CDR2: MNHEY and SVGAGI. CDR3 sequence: CASSYSFEVEQYF. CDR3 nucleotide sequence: TGTGCCAGCAGTTACTCTTTTGAGGTCGAGCAGTACTTC.

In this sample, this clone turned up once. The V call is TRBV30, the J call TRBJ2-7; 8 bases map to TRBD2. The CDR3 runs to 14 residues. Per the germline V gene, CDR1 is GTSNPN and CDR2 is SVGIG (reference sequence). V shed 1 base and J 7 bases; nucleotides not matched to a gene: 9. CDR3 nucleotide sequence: TGTGCCTGGAGTGCGGGAGGGGCGGGTAGGGAGCAGTACTTC. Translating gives CAWSAGGAGREQYF.

CDR3: CASSVYGGNGNTIYF. As DNA, the CDR3 is TGCGCCAGCAGCGTTTACGGGGGGAACGGAAACACCATATATTTT. The chain employs TRBV5-1 and TRBJ1-3, with TRBD1 as a possible D gene (5 bases). CDR1 and CDR2 from the germline V gene are SGHRS and YFSETQ. V was clipped by 4 bases and J by 4 bases, with 15 bases between them. The CDR3 length is 15 residues.

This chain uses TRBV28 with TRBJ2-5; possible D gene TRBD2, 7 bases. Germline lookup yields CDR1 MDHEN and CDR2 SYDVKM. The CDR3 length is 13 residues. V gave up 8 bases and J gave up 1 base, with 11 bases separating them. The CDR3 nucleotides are TGTGCCAGCGCCGGGGGGCCCCAAGAGACCCAGTACTTC. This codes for CASAGGPQETQYF.

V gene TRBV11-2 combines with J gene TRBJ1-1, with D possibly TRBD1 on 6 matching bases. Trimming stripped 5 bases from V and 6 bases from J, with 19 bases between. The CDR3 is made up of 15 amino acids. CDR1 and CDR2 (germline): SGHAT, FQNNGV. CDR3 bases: TGTGCCAGCAGCCCCTCAAGGGGGGGAATCGCTGAAGCTTTCTTT. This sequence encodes CASSPSRGGIAEAFF.